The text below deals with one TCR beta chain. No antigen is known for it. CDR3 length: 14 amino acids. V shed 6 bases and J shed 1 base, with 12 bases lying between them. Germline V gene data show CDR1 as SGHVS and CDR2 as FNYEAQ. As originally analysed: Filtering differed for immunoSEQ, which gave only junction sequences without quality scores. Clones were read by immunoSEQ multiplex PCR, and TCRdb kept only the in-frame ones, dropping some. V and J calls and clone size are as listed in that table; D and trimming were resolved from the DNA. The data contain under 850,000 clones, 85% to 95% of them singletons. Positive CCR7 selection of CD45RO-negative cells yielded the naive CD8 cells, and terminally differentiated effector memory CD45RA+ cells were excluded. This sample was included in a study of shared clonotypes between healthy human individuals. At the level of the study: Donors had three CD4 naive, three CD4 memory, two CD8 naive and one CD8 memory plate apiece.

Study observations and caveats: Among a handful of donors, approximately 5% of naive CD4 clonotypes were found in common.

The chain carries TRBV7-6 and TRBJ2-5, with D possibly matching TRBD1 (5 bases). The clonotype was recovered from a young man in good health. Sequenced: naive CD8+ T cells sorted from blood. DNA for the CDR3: TGTGCCAGCAGTCTAACAGGTGCCCAAGAGACCCAGTACTTC. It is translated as CASSLTGAQETQYF.